Here is one T cell receptor (beta chain) with its context. TCR cDNA molecules were tagged individually, and each one carried a unique molecular identifier. TCRdb itself ran the 5' RACE reads through MiXCR, one entry per CDR3 protein. The table records roughly 9,200 distinct CDR3 sequences, roughly 23% of them present only once. Time point of the sample: blood at routine non-recurrence follow-up after resection. Unsorted whole RNA of tumor, nontumor lung or frozen PBMC was sequenced. This record comes from a study of spatial heterogeneity in lung cancer. Overall study context: In cases with available follow-up PBMC samples, these were sequenced at a median of around 2 years after resection.

The material was PBMCs, obtained at follow-up. This TCR was sampled from a female donor with early-stage non-small cell lung cancer.

The CDR3 DNA reads TGCAGCGTTGGGCTCCGGGAGCTAGCGGACACGAGGAACACCGGGGAGCTGTTTTTT. Translation gives CSVGLRELADTRNTGELFF. This chain joins TRBV29-1 and TRBJ2-2, with TRBD2 identical over 7 bases. With V trimmed by 4 bases and J by 1 base, 18 bases remained unmatched. The CDR3 contains 19 residues. Germline CDR1 and CDR2: SQVTM and ANQGSEA.